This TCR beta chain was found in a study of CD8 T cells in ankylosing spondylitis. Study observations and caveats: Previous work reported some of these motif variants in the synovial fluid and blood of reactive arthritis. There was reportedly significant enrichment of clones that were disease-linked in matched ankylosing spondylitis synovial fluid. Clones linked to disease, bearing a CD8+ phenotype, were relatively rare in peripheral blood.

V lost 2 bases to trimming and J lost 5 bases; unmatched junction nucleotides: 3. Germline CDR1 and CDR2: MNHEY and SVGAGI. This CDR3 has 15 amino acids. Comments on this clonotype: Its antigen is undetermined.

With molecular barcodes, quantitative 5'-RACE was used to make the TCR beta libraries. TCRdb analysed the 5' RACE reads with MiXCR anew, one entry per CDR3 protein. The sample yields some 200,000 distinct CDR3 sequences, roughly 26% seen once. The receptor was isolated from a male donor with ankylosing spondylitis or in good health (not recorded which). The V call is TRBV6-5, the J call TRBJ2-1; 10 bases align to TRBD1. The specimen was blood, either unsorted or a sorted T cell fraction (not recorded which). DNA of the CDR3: TGTGCCAGCAGTTACGTGGGACAGGGGAACAATGAGCAGTTCTTC. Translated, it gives CASSYVGQGNNEQFF.